This T cell receptor (beta chain) was identified in a study of T-cell reconstitution after alpha-beta-depleted transplantation in children. General observations from the study: It was newly produced T cells that mostly accounted for T-cell counts and diversity one year after transplant. Some patients' high day-60 TCRbeta diversity was attributed to recipient cells surviving conditioning. About two months after transplant, alpha-beta T cells reportedly came from several hundred expanded graft clones.

This clonotype came up a few times. The target antigen is unknown. Using unique molecular identifiers, the investigators prepared the TCRbeta library. TCRdb called the PCR reads again in MiXCR, with one record for every CDR3 protein. The sample carries a few hundred thousand distinct CDR3 sequences, over 7.5% recorded once. The length of the CDR3 is 15 residues. Germline lookup yields CDR1 MNHEY and CDR2 SVGAGI. The V and J ends lost 0 bases and 2 bases respectively, with 8 bases between them. The receptor was derived from a female patient aged 2-15 years who had a stem cell transplant for Fanconi anemia, so the T cells may come from the graft donor. Sequences were derived from peripheral blood, sampled 360 days after TCRalphabeta/CD19-depleted stem cell transplant. This sequence joins TRBV6-5 and TRBJ1-3; no clear D gene. CDR3 protein: CASSYSISAGNTIYF. The CDR3 nucleotides read TGTGCCAGCAGTTACTCGATAAGTGCTGGAAACACCATATATTTT.